Below, 3 T cell receptor beta chains from the same sample are listed, as sequenced in a study of T cell responses to AZD1222 COVID-19 vaccine. The protocol was immunoSEQ multiplex PCR, while the TCRdb copy is restricted to in-frame clones and leaves out a portion. This sample yields some 130,000 clones, of which roughly 88% are seen a single time; around 8% belongs to the top ten. The sample here was peripheral blood, taken on day 0 of AZD1222 vaccination. The receptor source for this set is an adult in good health.

This chain links TRBV10-2 with TRBJ1-1, with D possibly TRBD1 on 6 matching bases. The germline V and J ends were trimmed by 7 bases and 1 base, with 13 bases remaining between them. The CDR3 consists of 14 residues. CDR1 is WSHSY, CDR2 SAAADI, per germline. CDR3 bases: TGCGCCAGCATTCCAGGACAGACGAACACTGAAGCTTTCTTT. Amino acids: CASIPGQTNTEAFF.

This rearrangement joins TRBV4-1 to TRBJ1-4, with 10 bases fitting TRBD1. Looked up from germline, CDR1 is MGHRA and CDR2 is YSYEKL. The CDR3 is 17 residues long. V was clipped by 4 bases and J by 4 bases; unmatched bases: 9. This CDR3 reads CASSLIGQGGGNEKLFF. CDR3 sequence (DNA): TGCGCCAGCAGCCTCATAGGACAGGGGGGGGGTAATGAAAAACTGTTTTTT.

The rearrangement links TRBV7-8 to TRBJ1-1, with D possibly being TRBD1 (5 bases). The germline CDR1 and CDR2 sequences are SGHVS and FQNEAQ. Trimming took off 3 bases at V and 4 bases at J, with 15 bases between the two ends. This CDR3 is 15 amino acids long. Written as DNA, the CDR3 is TGTGCCAGCAGCTTCGGCGGGGGGGAAGGCACTGAAGCTTTCTTT. It specifies CASSFGGGEGTEAFF.